This TCR beta chain was recovered during a study of blood T cells in healthy people across ages. A second about 7 to 12 cycle PCR used barcoded and J-beta primers. MiXCR, applied by TCRdb to the 5' RACE reads, yields one record per CDR3 protein. Altogether over a million distinct CDR3 sequences are present, approximately 26% being singletons, with the ten largest covering about 0.69%. CDR3 size: 11 residues. Germline-derived CDR1 and CDR2 are SGHRS and YFSETQ. This sample also belongs to another study, concerning T cells of mothers and their children. Per that paper: Researchers found no T cell clones that were persistent and microchimeric.

The receptor comes from a girl aged 2-10 years in good health. Sequencing input: blood. The chain links TRBV5-1 to TRBJ2-5; unclear D gene. Judging by the DNA end, TRBJ2-1 fits better; the J call may be wrong. This CDR3 is CASRSRNEQFF. Here the CDR3 DNA reads TGCGCCAGCAGAAGCAGAAATGAGCAGTTCTTC.